This is a list of T cell receptor beta chains from one sample in a study of identical twins. TCRdb re-called the 5' RACE reads with MiXCR, one entry per CDR3 protein. In the table there are 420,000 or so distinct CDR3 sequences, approximately 17% of which are singletons. The source material was naive T cells sorted from blood. These receptors were collected from a man aged 50 or older in good health. CDR3s include the opening cysteine and the closing phenylalanine or tryptophan. A D gene is named only where the DNA matches it firmly. Clone size appears in some rows only: once, few, many, or a class for an expanded clone.

cdr3_aa | cdr3_nt | d_call | j_call | v_call | clone_size
CASSFFAFGGAPTNEQFF | TGTGCCAGCAGTTTTTTTGCCTTCGGTGGGGCCCCAACCAATGAGCAGTTCTTC | NA | TRBJ2-1 | TRBV11-2 | few
CASSFTGGHGYTF | TGCGCCAGCAGCTTCACAGGGGGCCATGGCTACACCTTC | TRBD1 | TRBJ1-2 | TRBV5-1 | many
CASSLNLDRRYGYTF | TGCGCCAGCAGCTTGAACCTCGACAGGCGGTATGGCTACACCTTC | NA | TRBJ1-2 | TRBV5-1 | NA
CASSDPRHAGNTIYF | TGTGCCAGCAGTGATCCCCGACACGCCGGAAACACCATATATTTT | NA | TRBJ1-3 | TRBV2 | many
CASRSGTGVANEKLFF | TGTGCCAGCAGATCCGGGACAGGGGTGGCTAATGAAAAACTGTTTTTT | TRBD1 | TRBJ1-4 | TRBV6-1 | NA
CASSPTQSSGANVLTF | TGTGCCAGCTCACCAACGCAGAGCTCTGGGGCCAACGTCCTGACTTTC | NA | TRBJ2-6 | TRBV18 | NA
CASSPIGIEQFF | TGTGCCAGCTCACCAATAGGAATAGAGCAGTTCTTC | NA | TRBJ2-1 | TRBV18 | NA
CASTPDRGGFGETQYF | TGCGCCAGCACCCCAGACCGCGGGGGGTTCGGAGAGACCCAGTACTTC | TRBD2 | TRBJ2-5 | TRBV4-1 | once
CASSSPRLAGVNEQFF | TGTGCCAGCAGTTCCCCCCGACTAGCGGGAGTCAATGAGCAGTTCTTC | TRBD2 | TRBJ2-1 | TRBV12-3/TRBV12-4 | NA
CASSFRTGTSGRANTGELFF | TGCGCCAGCAGCTTTCGTACCGGGACTAGCGGGAGGGCCAACACCGGGGAGCTGTTTTTT | TRBD2 | TRBJ2-2 | TRBV5-1 | many
CSATQPAGGKDTQYF | TGCAGTGCTACGCAACCAGCGGGAGGAAAAGATACGCAGTATTTT | TRBD2 | TRBJ2-3 | TRBV20-1 | NA
CASSLGLAVETQYF | TGCGCCAGCAGCTTAGGACTAGCCGTAGAGACCCAGTACTTC | TRBD2 | TRBJ2-5 | TRBV5-1 | few
CASSLATQESQFF | TGCGCCAGCAGCTTGGCCACGCAGGAATCGCAGTTCTTC | NA | TRBJ2-1 | TRBV5-1 | many
CASSHLVVRREPNTGELFF | TGCGCCAGCAGCCATTTGGTGGTTCGGCGGGAACCTAACACCGGGGAGCTGTTTTTT | NA | TRBJ2-2 | TRBV4-3 | few
CASSRRRGNEQYF | TGTGCCAGCAGCCGGCGAAGAGGGAACGAGCAGTACTTC | NA | TRBJ2-7 | TRBV6-2/TRBV6-3 | NA
CASSQDRRLPYNEQFF | TGCGCCAGCAGCCAAGATCGACGGCTACCCTACAATGAGCAGTTCTTC | NA | TRBJ2-1 | TRBV4-1 | many
CASSVRDRVDSYNEQFF | TGTGCCAGCAGTGTAAGGGACAGGGTTGACTCCTACAATGAGCAGTTCTTC | TRBD1 | TRBJ2-1 | TRBV6-1 | many
CASSQDFGRYQPQHF | TGCGCCAGCAGCCAAGATTTTGGCCGGTATCAGCCCCAGCATTTT | NA | TRBJ1-5 | TRBV4-3 | many
CAMRGDSSYEQYF | TGTGCCATGAGAGGGGACAGCTCCTACGAGCAGTACTTC | TRBD1 | TRBJ2-7 | TRBV10-3 | few
CSAMGTAWDQPQHF | TGCAGTGCTATGGGGACAGCCTGGGATCAGCCCCAGCATTTT | TRBD1 | TRBJ1-5 | TRBV20-1 | few
CASSVGASGRLETQYF | TGTGCCAGCAGCGTCGGGGCTAGCGGGAGGCTAGAGACCCAGTACTTC | TRBD2 | TRBJ2-5 | TRBV9 | NA
CASRRTDYEQYF | TGTGCCAGCCGAAGGACTGACTACGAGCAGTACTTC | NA | TRBJ2-7 | TRBV2 | many
CSARVEAGGPGFSGANVLTF | TGCAGTGCTAGAGTTGAAGCGGGAGGGCCAGGGTTCTCTGGGGCCAACGTCCTGACTTTC | TRBD2 | TRBJ2-6 | TRBV20-1 | few
CATVAGTRNTGELFF | TGTGCCACCGTTGCCGGGACTAGGAACACCGGGGAGCTGTTTTTT | TRBD2 | TRBJ2-2 | TRBV10-3 | NA
CSAIPDTEGTDTQYF | TGCAGTGCCATCCCGGACACTGAGGGAACGGATACGCAGTATTTT | NA | TRBJ2-3 | TRBV20-1 | few
CASTPGDSYEQYF | TGCGCCAGCACTCCAGGGGACTCCTACGAGCAGTACTTC | NA | TRBJ2-7 | TRBV5-1 | NA
CASSVGTDNQPQHF | TGTGCCAGCAGCGTTGGGACCGATAATCAGCCCCAGCATTTT | NA | TRBJ1-5 | TRBV9 | NA
CASSLTGAMSNQPQHF | TGTGCCAGCAGCCTCACGGGGGCGATGAGCAATCAGCCCCAGCATTTT | NA | TRBJ1-5 | TRBV7-2 | many
CASSQDIRGTGRETQYF | TGCGCCAGCAGCCAAGATATTAGAGGGACAGGCCGAGAGACCCAGTACTTC | TRBD1 | TRBJ2-5 | TRBV4-3 | NA
CASSSRLAGDEQYF | TGTGCCAGCAGTTCCCGACTAGCGGGGGACGAGCAGTACTTC | TRBD2 | TRBJ2-7 | TRBV12-3/TRBV12-4 | many
CASSFSRGKGQPQHF | TGTGCCAGCAGCTTCTCTAGGGGAAAGGGTCAGCCCCAGCATTTT | NA | TRBJ1-5 | TRBV5-6 | NA
CSARLGLAGFRDTQYF | TGCAGTGCTAGGTTGGGCCTAGCGGGTTTTAGAGATACGCAGTATTTT | TRBD2 | TRBJ2-3 | TRBV20-1 | few
CAISPIAGGRNEQFF | TGTGCCATCAGCCCGATAGCGGGGGGGCGCAATGAGCAGTTCTTC | TRBD2 | TRBJ2-1 | TRBV10-3 | many
CASSQERLLAYEQYF | TGTGCCAGCAGCCAAGAGAGACTCCTCGCCTACGAGCAGTACTTC | NA | TRBJ2-7 | TRBV4-2 | few